The 25 T cell receptor beta chains below all came from one sample that was sequenced in a study of control samples from healthy donors and cancer patients. Clones were sequenced by immunoSEQ multiplex PCR, and TCRdb holds only the in-frame ones, with some missing. Of around 20,000 clones detected, 88% appear once; the ten largest clones hold roughly 8.8%. Sequencing input: PBMCs. The source of these receptors is a woman aged 55 to 70 with head and neck cancer.

Here the CDR3 reads CASHGAGGSNQPQHF. Here the CDR3 DNA reads TGTGCCAGCCATGGGGCAGGGGGGTCCAATCAGCCCCAGCATTTT. J is TRBJ1-5 and V is TRBV2; TRBD1 agrees at 7 bases. Per the germline V gene, CDR1 is SNHLY and CDR2 is FYNNEI. The ends lost 8 bases at V and 3 bases at J; junction bases unmatched: 10. The CDR3 has 15 amino acids.

CDR3 DNA sequence: TGTGCCAGCAGTTTAACGGAAAATCAGCCCCAGCATTTT. Translating gives CASSLTENQPQHF. This chain uses TRBV12-3 or TRBV12-4 with TRBJ1-5; unclear D gene. With 2 bases removed from V and 4 bases from J, the gap between germline ends came to 6 bases. The CDR3 has 13 residues.

The chain joins TRBV5-1 to TRBJ2-4; unclear D gene. This CDR3 comprises 12 residues. Germline V gene data show CDR1 as SGHRS and CDR2 as YFSETQ. The ends were cut back, 0 bases at V and 8 bases at J, with 6 bases in the middle. The CDR3 DNA reads as TGCGCCAGCAGCTTGGACAGTTACATTCAGTACTTC. Protein: CASSLDSYIQYF.

The chain carries TRBV13 and TRBJ2-1; 13 bases are a match to TRBD2. Germline values: CDR1 PRHDT, CDR2 FYEKMQ (reference sequence). The CDR3 is made up of 15 amino acids. Losses at the gene ends were 3 bases for V and 9 bases for J; bases not matched to a gene: 5. The CDR3 loop reads CASSLSLAGGGEQFF. CDR3 nucleotide sequence: TGTGCCAGCAGCTTGTCACTAGCGGGAGGGGGTGAGCAGTTCTTC.

A few counts support this clone. The V and J genes are TRBV11-3 and TRBJ2-6; D is unresolved. Looked up from germline, CDR1 is SGHNT and CDR2 is YENEEA. This CDR3 has 15 residues. With 1 base removed from V and 0 bases from J, the gap between germline ends came to 4 bases. The CDR3 nucleotides read TGTGCCAGCAGCTTAGGATACTCTGGGGCCAACGTCCTGACTTTC. Translated, it gives CASSLGYSGANVLTF.

V is TRBV7-9 and J is TRBJ1-1; the match to TRBD1 covers 8 bases. From germline, CDR1 is SEHNR and CDR2 FQNEAQ (reference sequence). The CDR3 is 16 residues long. J lost 0 bases, V lost 1 base, and 4 bases had no gene match. CDR3 DNA: TGTGCCAGCAGCTTAGGACAGGGGACAATGAACACTGAAGCTTTCTTT. Protein sequence: CASSLGQGTMNTEAFF.

The chain is built from TRBV6-5 and TRBJ1-3; 10 bases agree with TRBD1. The germline gives CDR1 MNHEY, CDR2 SVGAGI. The CDR3 is 15 amino acids. The V gene end was trimmed by 6 bases and the J gene end by 5 bases; junction bases not matched to a gene: 7. CDR3 DNA sequence: TGTGCCAGCAGCCACAGGGACAGGGGTAGAAACACCATATATTTT. Its protein is CASSHRDRGRNTIYF.

The chain has TRBV18 and TRBJ1-1, with D hard to call. CDR3 length: 16 residues. The germline V gene has CDR1 KGHSH and CDR2 LQKENI. The V end lost 3 bases, the J end lost 2 bases, and 16 bases lay between the germline ends. DNA for the CDR3: TGTGCCAGCTCACCCTCCCTCACGACATATAACACTGAAGCTTTCTTT. It specifies CASSPSLTTYNTEAFF.

The gene calls are TRBV5-4 and TRBJ2-3; 11 bases map to TRBD2. CDR1 and CDR2 (germline): SGHNT, YYREEE (reference sequence). This CDR3 has 15 amino acids. The J segment lost 5 bases and the V segment lost 4 bases, leaving 6 bases of the junction unmatched. CDR3 sequence: CASSQTSGTKDTQYF. Written as DNA, the CDR3 is TGTGCCAGCAGCCAGACTAGCGGGACTAAAGATACGCAGTATTTT.

The J gene is TRBJ2-1, the V gene TRBV29-1; 9 positions match TRBD2. Losses at the gene ends were 7 bases for V and 3 bases for J; bases not matched to a gene: 10. The CDR3 has 15 amino acids. Per germline, CDR1 SQVTM and CDR2 ANQGSEA. The CDR3 DNA sequence: TGCAGCGCCAGAAGGGGGACTAGCAGCTACAATGAGCAGTTCTTC. Encoded protein: CSARRGTSSYNEQFF.

This clone occurred a few times. In DNA, the CDR3 is TGTGCCAGCAGCTTAGAAGACCGGAGCATCCCTAACTATGGCTACACCTTC. This codes for CASSLEDRSIPNYGYTF. The genes are TRBV7-9 and TRBJ1-2; D uncertain. Germline CDR1 is SEHNR and CDR2 is FQNEAQ (reference sequence). The CDR3 length is 17 residues. Trimming cost V 1 base and J 0 bases, with 15 bases left between them.

The genes are TRBV7-2 and TRBJ2-4; a weak D match, TRBD1 (6 bases). From germline, CDR1 is SGHTA and CDR2 FQGNSA. The CDR3 covers 16 residues. V dropped 1 base and J dropped 1 base, with 11 bases sitting between them. CDR3 nucleotides: TGTGCCAGCAGCTTAGATGGGGGCACCGCCAAAAACATTCAGTACTTC. As protein: CASSLDGGTAKNIQYF.

CDR3 region: CATSDLPRPGVSRTSGSYNEQFF. The CDR3 DNA sequence: TGTGCCACCAGTGACTTGCCGAGGCCGGGGGTCTCTCGCACTAGCGGATCCTACAATGAGCAGTTCTTC. The chain couples TRBV24-1 to TRBJ2-1; TRBD2 agrees at 8 bases. Germline V lookup: CDR1 KGHDR, CDR2 SFDVKD. Trimming took 4 bases from V and 1 from J; bases not matched to a gene: 26. The CDR3 contains 23 residues.

V is TRBV19 and J is TRBJ2-1; D may be TRBD2 (5 bases). Germline CDR1 and CDR2: LNHDA and SQIVND (reference sequence). The CDR3 length is 16 residues. V lost 5 bases and J lost 5, with 19 bases in between. The CDR3 is CASSPPVGVRDNEQFF. CDR3 bases: TGTGCCAGTAGTCCTCCCGTGGGAGTAAGGGACAATGAGCAGTTCTTC.

The chain couples TRBV28 to TRBJ1-4; 7 nucleotides align to TRBD1. The CDR3 runs 16 residues. Trimming removed 3 bases from V and 0 bases from J; junction bases left unmatched: 4. Germline-derived CDR1 and CDR2 are MDHEN and SYDVKM. The CDR3 sequence: CASSFQGVATNEKLFF. DNA for the CDR3: TGTGCCAGCAGTTTTCAGGGGGTAGCAACTAATGAAAAACTGTTTTTT. The full variable domain, with the rest looked up from reference TRBV28 and TRBJ1-4, is DVKVTQSSRYLVKRTGEKVFLECVQDMDHENMFWYRQDPGLGLRLIYFSYDVKMKEKGDIPEGYSVSREKKERFSLILESASTNQTSMYLCASSFQGVATNEKLFFGSGTQLSVL.

This chain connects TRBV7-9 to TRBJ2-7; 7 bases align to TRBD2. V dropped 5 bases and J dropped 4; count of bases not matched to a gene: 11. The CDR3 totals 15 residues. Germline CDR1 and CDR2: SEHNR and FQNEAQ (reference sequence). The CDR3 nucleotides read TGTGCCAGCAGCCCCCTGGGAGGGCCTCGTTACGAGCAGTACTTC. This encodes CASSPLGGPRYEQYF. The complete variable domain, with remaining parts taken from reference TRBV7-9 and TRBJ2-7, reads DTGVSQNPRHKITKRGQNVTFRCDPISEHNRLYWYRQTLGQGPEFLTYFQNEAQLEKSRLLSDRFSAERPKGSFSTLEIQRTEQGDSAMYLCASSPLGGPRYEQYFGPGTRLTVT.

The chain recombines TRBV5-4 with TRBJ2-7; 8 bases are shared with TRBD2. V was pared by 4 bases and J by 5 bases, with 11 bases of the junction left unmatched. The germline V gene has CDR1 SGHNT and CDR2 YYREEE (reference sequence). CDR3 length: 15 amino acids. DNA of the CDR3: TGTGCCAGCAGCCGCGGCGGGAGGATAAGGAACGAGCAGTACTTC. Translating it yields CASSRGGRIRNEQYF.

CDR3 in amino acids: CAISRGPVGNEQFF. CDR3 bases: TGTGCCATCTCGAGGGGGCCGGTGGGTAATGAGCAGTTCTTC. The chain uses TRBV10-3 and TRBJ2-1; 7 bases line up with TRBD1. The germline V gene has CDR1 ENHRY and CDR2 SYGVKD. J gave up 7 bases and V 8 bases, and 11 bases lay outside the gene matches. The CDR3 is made up of 14 amino acids.

This clone was recorded once. The chain is built from TRBV18 and TRBJ2-5, with a tentative D call TRBD1 (6 bases). Germline V gene lookup returns CDR1 KGHSH and CDR2 LQKENI. Trimming stripped 2 bases from V and 5 bases from J, with 12 bases between. CDR3 length equals 14 residues. CDR3 DNA: TGTGCCAGCTCACCAACAGGGTTCGTCGAGACCCAGTACTTC. Protein sequence: CASSPTGFVETQYF.

This clone was counted a few times. This chain links TRBV7-9 with TRBJ1-6, with 8 bases lining up with TRBD1. The V and J ends lost 8 bases and 5 bases, in that order; junction bases with no gene match: 5. CDR3 length: 14 amino acids. CDR1 SEHNR and CDR2 FQNEAQ come from the germline V gene (reference sequence). The CDR3 here is CASGEQGDNSPLHF. Written as DNA, the CDR3 is TGTGCCAGCGGCGAACAGGGGGATAATTCACCCCTCCACTTT.

The chain carries TRBV5-1 and TRBJ1-1, with D maybe TRBD1 (5 bases). The CDR3 is 14 residues long. Germline CDR1 and CDR2: SGHRS and YFSETQ. Trimming cost V 0 bases and J 4 bases, with 10 bases left between them. DNA for the CDR3: TGCGCCAGCAGCTTGGGAGGGGTCCTCACTGAAGCTTTCTTT. Translation: CASSLGGVLTEAFF.

The chain has TRBV7-6 and TRBJ1-1; 11 positions match TRBD1. Germline V gene data show CDR1 as SGHVS and CDR2 as FNYEAQ. The length of the CDR3 is 14 residues. V shed 5 bases, J shed 4 bases, and the junction held 3 bases outside the gene matches. In DNA form, the CDR3 reads TGTGCCAGCAGCGGGACAGGGGGAAGCACTGAAGCTTTCTTT. It codes for CASSGTGGSTEAFF.

The chain uses TRBV5-4 and TRBJ2-2, with D perhaps TRBD2 (5 bases). The CDR3 is 15 amino acids. CDR1 is SGHNT, CDR2 YYREEE, per germline (reference sequence). V was cut by 3 bases and J by 4 bases, with 13 bases left in between. The CDR3 reads CASSSLDYFTGELFF. CDR3 coding DNA: TGTGCCAGCAGCTCGTTAGACTACTTCACCGGGGAGCTGTTTTTT.

The chain employs TRBV5-8 and TRBJ1-1; no clear D. Trimming removed 0 bases at V and 6 bases at J, with 6 bases between. In germline, CDR1 is SGHTS, CDR2 YDEGEE. The CDR3 has 12 residues. CDR3: CASSLVVAEAFF. CDR3 coding DNA: TGTGCCAGCAGCTTGGTCGTCGCTGAAGCTTTCTTT.

CDR3 loop: CSASEGDQPQHF. The DNA for the CDR3 is TGCAGTGCTAGTGAGGGTGATCAGCCCCAGCATTTT. This chain uses TRBV20-1 with TRBJ1-5; D remains unclear. The germline V and J ends were trimmed by 3 bases and 5 bases, with 8 bases remaining between them. The CDR3 runs to 12 residues. CDR1 DFQATT and CDR2 SNEGSKA come from the germline V gene (reference sequence).